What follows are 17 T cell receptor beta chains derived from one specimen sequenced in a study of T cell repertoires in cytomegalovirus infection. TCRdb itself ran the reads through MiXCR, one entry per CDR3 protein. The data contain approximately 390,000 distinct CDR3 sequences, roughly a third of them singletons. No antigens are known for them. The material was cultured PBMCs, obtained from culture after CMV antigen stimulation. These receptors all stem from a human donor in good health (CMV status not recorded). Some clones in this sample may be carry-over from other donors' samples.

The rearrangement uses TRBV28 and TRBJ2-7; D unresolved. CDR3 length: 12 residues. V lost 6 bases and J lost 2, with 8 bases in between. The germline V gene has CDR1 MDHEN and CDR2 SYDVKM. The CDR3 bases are TGTGCCAGCAGCGAAACCCCCTACGAGCAGTACGTC. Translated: CASSETPYEQYV.

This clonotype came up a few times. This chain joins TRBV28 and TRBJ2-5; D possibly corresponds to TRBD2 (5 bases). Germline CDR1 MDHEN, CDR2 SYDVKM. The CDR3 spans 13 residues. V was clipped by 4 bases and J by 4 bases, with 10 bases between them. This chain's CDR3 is CASSSGERETQYF. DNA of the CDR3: TGTGCCAGCAGTTCCGGGGAAAGAGAGACCCAGTACTTC. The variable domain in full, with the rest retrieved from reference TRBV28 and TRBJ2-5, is DVKVTQSSRYLVKRTGEKVFLECVQDMDHENMFWYRQDPGLGLRLIYFSYDVKMKEKGDIPEGYSVSREKKERFSLILESASTNQTSMYLCASSSGERETQYFGPGTRLLVL.

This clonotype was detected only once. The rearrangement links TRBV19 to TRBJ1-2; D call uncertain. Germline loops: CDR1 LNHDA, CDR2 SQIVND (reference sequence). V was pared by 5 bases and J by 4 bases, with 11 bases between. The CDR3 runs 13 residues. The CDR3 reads CASSVGGGYGYTF. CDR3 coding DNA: TGTGCCAGTAGTGTCGGAGGCGGCTATGGCTACACCTTC.

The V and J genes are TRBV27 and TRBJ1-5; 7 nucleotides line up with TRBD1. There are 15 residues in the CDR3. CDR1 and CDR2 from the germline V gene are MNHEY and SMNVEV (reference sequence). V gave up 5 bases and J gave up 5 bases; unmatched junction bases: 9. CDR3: CASSLRQGGDQPQHF. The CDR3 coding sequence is TGTGCCAGCAGTCTCCGACAGGGTGGCGATCAGCCCCAGCATTTT.

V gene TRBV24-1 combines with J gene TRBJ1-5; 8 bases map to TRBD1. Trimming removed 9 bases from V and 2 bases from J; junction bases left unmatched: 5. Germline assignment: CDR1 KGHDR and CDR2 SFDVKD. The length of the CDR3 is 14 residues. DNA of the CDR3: TGTGCCACCGCCGGACAGGGAGGCAATCAGCCCCAGCATTTT. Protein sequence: CATAGQGGNQPQHF.

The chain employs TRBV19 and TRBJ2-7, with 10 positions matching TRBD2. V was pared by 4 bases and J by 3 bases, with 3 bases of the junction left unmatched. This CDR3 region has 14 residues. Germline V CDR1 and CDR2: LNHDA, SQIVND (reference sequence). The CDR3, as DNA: TGTGCCAGTAGTAGGACTAGCGGTTACTACGAGCAGTACTTC. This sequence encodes CASSRTSGYYEQYF. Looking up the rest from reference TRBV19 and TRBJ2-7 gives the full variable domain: DGGITQSPKYLFRKEGQNVTLSCEQNLNHDAMYWYRQDPGQGLRLIYYSQIVNDFQKGDIAEGYSVSREKKESFPLTVTSAQKNPTAFYLCASSRTSGYYEQYFGPGTRLTVT.

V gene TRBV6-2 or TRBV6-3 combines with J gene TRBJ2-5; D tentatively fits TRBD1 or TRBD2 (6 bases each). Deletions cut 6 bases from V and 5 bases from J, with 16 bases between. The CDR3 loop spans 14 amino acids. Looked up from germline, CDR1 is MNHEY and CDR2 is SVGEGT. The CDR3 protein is CASSPEGGWETQYF. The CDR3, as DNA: TGTGCCAGCAGCCCCGAGGGGGGCTGGGAGACCCAGTACTTC.

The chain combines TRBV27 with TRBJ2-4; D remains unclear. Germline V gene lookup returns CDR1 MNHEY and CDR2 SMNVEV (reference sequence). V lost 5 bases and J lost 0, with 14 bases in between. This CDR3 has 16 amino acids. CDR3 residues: CASSKSEALAKNIQYF. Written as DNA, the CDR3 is TGTGCCAGCAGTAAAAGTGAAGCCCTAGCCAAAAACATTCAGTACTTC.

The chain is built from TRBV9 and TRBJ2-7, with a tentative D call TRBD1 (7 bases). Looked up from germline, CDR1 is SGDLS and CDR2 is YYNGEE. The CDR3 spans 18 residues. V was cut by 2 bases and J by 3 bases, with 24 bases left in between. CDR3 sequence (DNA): TGTGCCAGCAGCGTTCTCCGACAGGGACCGGGACTCTACTACGAGCAGTACGTC. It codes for CASSVLRQGPGLYYEQYV.

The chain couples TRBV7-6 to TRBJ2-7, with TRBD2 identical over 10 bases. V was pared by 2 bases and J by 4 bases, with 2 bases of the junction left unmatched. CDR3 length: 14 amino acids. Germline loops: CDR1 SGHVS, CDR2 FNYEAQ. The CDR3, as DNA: TGTGCCAGCAGCTTACGTAGCGGGAGGTACGAGCAGTACTTC. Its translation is CASSLRSGRYEQYF.

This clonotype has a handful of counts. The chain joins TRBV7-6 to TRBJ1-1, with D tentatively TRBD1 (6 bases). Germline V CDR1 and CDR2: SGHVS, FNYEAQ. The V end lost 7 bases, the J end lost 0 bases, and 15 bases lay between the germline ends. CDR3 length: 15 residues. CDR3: CASTGGGHLNTEAFF. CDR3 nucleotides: TGTGCCAGCACCGGCGGGGGACACTTGAACACTGAAGCTTTCTTT.

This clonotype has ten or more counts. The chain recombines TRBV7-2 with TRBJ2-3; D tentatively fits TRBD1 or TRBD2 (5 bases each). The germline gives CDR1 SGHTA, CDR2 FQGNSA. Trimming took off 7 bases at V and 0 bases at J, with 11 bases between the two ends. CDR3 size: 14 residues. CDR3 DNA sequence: TGTGCCAGCACCCCCGGGGCTAGCACAGATACGCAGTATTTT. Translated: CASTPGASTDTQYF.

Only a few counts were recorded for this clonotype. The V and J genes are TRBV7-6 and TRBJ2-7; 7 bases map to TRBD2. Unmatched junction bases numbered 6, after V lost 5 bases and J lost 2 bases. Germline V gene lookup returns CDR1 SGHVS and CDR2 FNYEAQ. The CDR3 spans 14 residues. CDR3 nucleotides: TGTGCCAGCAGCCGAGGACTAGAGGCCTACGAGCAGTACTTC. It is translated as CASSRGLEAYEQYF.

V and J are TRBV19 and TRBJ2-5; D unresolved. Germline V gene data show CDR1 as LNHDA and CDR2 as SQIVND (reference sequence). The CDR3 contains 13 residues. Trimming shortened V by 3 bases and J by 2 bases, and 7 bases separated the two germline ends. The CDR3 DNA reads TGTGCCAGTAGTATCACCGAGCAAGAGACCCAGTACTTC. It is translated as CASSITEQETQYF.

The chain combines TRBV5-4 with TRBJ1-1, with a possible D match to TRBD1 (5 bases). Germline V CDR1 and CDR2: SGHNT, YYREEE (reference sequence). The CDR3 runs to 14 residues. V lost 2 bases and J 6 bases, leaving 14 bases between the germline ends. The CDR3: CASSFLGGPPEAFF. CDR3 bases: TGTGCCAGCAGCTTCCTTGGGGGTCCGCCTGAAGCTTTCTTT.

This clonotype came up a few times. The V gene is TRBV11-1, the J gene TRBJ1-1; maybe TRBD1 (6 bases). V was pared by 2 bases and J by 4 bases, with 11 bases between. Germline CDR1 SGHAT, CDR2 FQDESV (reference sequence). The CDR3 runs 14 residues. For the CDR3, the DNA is TGTGCCAGCAGCTTACGGGGGCAGGGCACTGAAGCTTTCTTT. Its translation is CASSLRGQGTEAFF.

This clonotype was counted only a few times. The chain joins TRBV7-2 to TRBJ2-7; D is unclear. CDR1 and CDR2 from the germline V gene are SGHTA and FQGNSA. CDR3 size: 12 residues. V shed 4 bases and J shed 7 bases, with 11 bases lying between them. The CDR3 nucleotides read TGTGCCAGCAGCTCGTCTGACGGTGAGCAGTACGTC. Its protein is CASSSSDGEQYV.